The source of this TCR beta chain is a study of cytomegalovirus exposure and HLA in healthy donors (dated by TCRdb to the late 2010s). With regard to the full study: According to a later analysis, one platform produced both the approximately 110 validation repertoires and the 666 repertoires of the first cohort. The study was designed to test whether signatures of past pathogen exposure could be identified by cataloging public T cell receptors. Besides the first cohort of 666 subjects, a separate validation cohort made up of 90 to 150 different subjects was used. The study combined high-throughput TCR immunosequencing, statistical association of individual TCRs with disease status, and machine learning to predict cytomegalovirus infection status.

V loses 4 bases, J loses 3 bases, and the germline ends lie 17 bases apart. As encoded in the germline V gene, CDR1 is SGHDT while CDR2 is YYEEEE. Taken from cysteine to phenylalanine, the CDR3 has 15 residues. Here the CDR3 DNA is all that survives: 45 bases in frame from base 1. Remarks on this clone: Its antigen has not been determined. No much larger clone exists at a distance of one base, and base qualities are not known.

Results and caveats for the whole study, not just this receptor: A later analysis had no HLA typing for the validation cohort, so co-occurrence there was scored across all 130 or so repertoires. In both the original and validation cohorts, the classifier was reported to diagnose cytomegalovirus status with high specificity and sensitivity. The study listed 164 TCR beta chains as associated with cytomegalovirus. A later analysis found that TCRs clustered in the first cohort also tended to co-occur in the roughly 120 validation repertoires, with about 94% of cluster scores above 0. In vitro tests confirmed that three of the cytomegalovirus-associated TCR beta chains recognize cytomegalovirus antigens. Most TCR sequences were seen in very few donors, while some public TCRs were found in many individuals. The authors suggested that the approach could potentially be generalized to other disease states and immunological phenotypes.

The library came from the immunoSEQ multiplex PCR assay. In the original analysis: A statistical classification framework was built to diagnose cytomegalovirus status from the catalog of TCR beta chain sequences. The source is immuneACCESS, and TCRdb retained only in-frame sequences with V and J called. Part of the clones is not carried over; for the studies checked, unresolved V genes explain less than half of this, and the remainder is unexplained. For V, J and clone size, that table is used; D and trimming come from the DNA. In all, the sample holds about 150,000 clones, and about 86% of those were seen once. Clones ranked in the top ten supply around 2.1% of the sample. Separate from the approximately 670-subject first cohort, the validation cohort of 90 to 150 subjects was the group to which the donors belonged.

The TCR sequence derives from a human donor in good health. Input material: PBMCs. This chain is built from TRBV5-6 and TRBJ2-7; a weak D assignment points to TRBD2 (7 bases agree). CDR3 region: CASSPMGGGLYEQYF. The DNA sequence reads TGTGCCAGCAGCCCGATGGGAGGGGGGCTCTACGAGCAGTACTTC.